The subject of this entry is one T cell receptor (beta chain). Its target is not known. CDR1 SNHLY and CDR2 FYNNEI come from the germline V gene. The V segment lost 6 bases and the J segment 4 bases; nucleotides outside the gene matches: 3. CDR3 length equals 15 residues. This entry belongs to a study of T cell responses to AZD1222 COVID-19 vaccine. Points from the study as a whole: Females outnumbered males among donors, who were mostly white British; clonal diversity was possibly underestimated. Mapped onto spike, vaccine-associated CD4 TCRs spanned it and were dominant at 160-218 and 743-854. Of spike-specific TCRs, nearly half reportedly target regions left unmutated in variants.

Some clones are missing from TCRdb's copy, which holds only in-frame ones; the method was immunoSEQ multiplex PCR. The sample includes roughly 120,000 clones, 80% to 95% of them seen just once. This chain joins TRBV2 and TRBJ2-1, with 13 bases that match TRBD2. The source is an adult who received the MenACWY meningococcal vaccine as a control. The sequencing here drew on peripheral blood, taken 28 days after the second dose of the MenACWY control vaccine. CDR3 sequence: CASRGTSGKYNEQFF. In DNA form, the CDR3 reads TGTGCCAGCAGAGGGACTAGCGGGAAATACAATGAGCAGTTCTTC.